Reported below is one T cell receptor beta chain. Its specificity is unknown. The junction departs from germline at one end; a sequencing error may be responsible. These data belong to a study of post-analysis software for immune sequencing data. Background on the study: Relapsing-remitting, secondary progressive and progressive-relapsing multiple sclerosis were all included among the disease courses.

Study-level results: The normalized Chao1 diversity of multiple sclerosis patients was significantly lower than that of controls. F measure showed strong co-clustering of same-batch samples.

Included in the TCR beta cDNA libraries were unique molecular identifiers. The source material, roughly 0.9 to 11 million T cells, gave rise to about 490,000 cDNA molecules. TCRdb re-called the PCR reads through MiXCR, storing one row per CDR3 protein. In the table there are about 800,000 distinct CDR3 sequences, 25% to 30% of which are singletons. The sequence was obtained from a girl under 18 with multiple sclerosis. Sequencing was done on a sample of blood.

CDR3 nucleotide sequence: TGTGTCAGCAGCTTGGGGGACAGGGGGCCGGGACAGCCCCAGCATTTT. This sequence encodes CVSSLGDRGPGQPQHF. This rearrangement joins TRBV5-5 to TRBJ1-5, with 12 bases identical to TRBD1. In germline, CDR1 is SGHKS, CDR2 YYEKEE (reference sequence). The CDR3 covers 16 residues.